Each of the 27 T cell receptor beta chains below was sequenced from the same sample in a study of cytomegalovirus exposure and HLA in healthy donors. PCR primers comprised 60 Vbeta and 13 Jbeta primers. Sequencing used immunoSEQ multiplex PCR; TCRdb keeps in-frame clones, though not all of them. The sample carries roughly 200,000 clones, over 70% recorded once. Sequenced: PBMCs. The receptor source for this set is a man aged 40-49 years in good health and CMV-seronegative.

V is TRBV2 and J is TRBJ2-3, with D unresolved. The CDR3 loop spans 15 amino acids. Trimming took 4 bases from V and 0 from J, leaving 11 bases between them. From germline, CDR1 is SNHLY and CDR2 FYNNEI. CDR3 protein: CASSARQASTDTQYF. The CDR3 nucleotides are TGTGCCAGCAGTGCCCGGCAGGCTAGCACAGATACGCAGTATTTT.

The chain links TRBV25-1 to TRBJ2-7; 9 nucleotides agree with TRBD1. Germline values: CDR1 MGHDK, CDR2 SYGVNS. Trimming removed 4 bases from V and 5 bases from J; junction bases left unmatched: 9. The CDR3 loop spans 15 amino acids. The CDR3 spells CASSGIGTGRHEQYF. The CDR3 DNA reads TGTGCCAGCAGTGGTATCGGGACAGGGAGGCACGAGCAGTACTTC.

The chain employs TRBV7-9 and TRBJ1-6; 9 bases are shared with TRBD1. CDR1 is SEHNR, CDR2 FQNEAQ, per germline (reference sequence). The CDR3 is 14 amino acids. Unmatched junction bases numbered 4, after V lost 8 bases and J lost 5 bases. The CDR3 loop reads CASAGTGNNSPLHF. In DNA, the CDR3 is TGTGCCAGCGCCGGGACAGGGAATAATTCACCCCTCCACTTT.

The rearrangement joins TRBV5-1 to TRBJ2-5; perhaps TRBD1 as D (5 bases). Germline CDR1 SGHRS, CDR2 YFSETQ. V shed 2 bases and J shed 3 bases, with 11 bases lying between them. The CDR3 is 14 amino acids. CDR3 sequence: CASSFTDTEETQYF. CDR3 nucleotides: TGCGCCAGCAGCTTTACGGACACAGAAGAGACCCAGTACTTC.

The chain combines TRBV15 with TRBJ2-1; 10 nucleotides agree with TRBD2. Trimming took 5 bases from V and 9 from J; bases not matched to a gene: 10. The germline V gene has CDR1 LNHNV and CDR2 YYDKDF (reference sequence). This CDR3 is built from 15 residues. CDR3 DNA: TGTGCCACCAGCCCTCCTAGCGGGAGTCTTTTTGAGCAGTTCTTC. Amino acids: CATSPPSGSLFEQFF.

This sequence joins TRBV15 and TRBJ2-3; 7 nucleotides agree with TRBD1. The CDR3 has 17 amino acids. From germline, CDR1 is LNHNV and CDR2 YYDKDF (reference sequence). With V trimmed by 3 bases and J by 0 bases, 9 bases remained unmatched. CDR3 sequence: CATSRNRQGLSTDTQYF. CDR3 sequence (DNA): TGTGCCACCAGCAGGAATAGACAGGGCCTGAGCACAGATACGCAGTATTTT.

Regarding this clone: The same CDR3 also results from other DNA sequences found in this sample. In DNA, the CDR3 is TGTGCCAGCAGCGTAGGTCTAGCGGGGGTAAACATTCAGTACTTC. Translating it yields CASSVGLAGVNIQYF. The genes are TRBV9 and TRBJ2-4; TRBD2 matches at 10 bases. The CDR3 runs to 15 residues. The germline V gene encodes CDR1 SGDLS and CDR2 YYNGEE. Trimming removed 0 bases from V and 6 bases from J; junction bases left unmatched: 3.

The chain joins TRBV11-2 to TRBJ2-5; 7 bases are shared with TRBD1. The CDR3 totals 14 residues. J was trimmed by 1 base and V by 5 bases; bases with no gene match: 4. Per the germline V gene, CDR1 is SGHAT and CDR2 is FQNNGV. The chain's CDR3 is CASSPGQLQETQYF. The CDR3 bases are TGTGCCAGCAGCCCGGGACAGCTCCAAGAGACCCAGTACTTC.

As DNA, the CDR3 is TGTGCATTAACGGTTGACAGGGACCGAGGACTAGCGGGAAATGAGCAGTTCTTC. Translation gives CALTVDRDRGLAGNEQFF. The chain joins TRBV30 to TRBJ2-1, with 12 bases aligning to TRBD2. Germline CDR1 reads GTSNPN; CDR2 reads SVGIG (reference sequence). CDR3 length: 18 residues. The full variable domain, in which reference TRBV30 and TRBJ2-1 provide the parts outside the CDR3, is SQTIHQWPATLVQPVGSPLSLECTVEGTSNPNLYWYRQAAGRGLQLLFYSVGIGQISSEVPQNLSASRPQDRQFILSSKKLLLSDSGFYLCALTVDRDRGLAGNEQFFGPGTRLTVL.

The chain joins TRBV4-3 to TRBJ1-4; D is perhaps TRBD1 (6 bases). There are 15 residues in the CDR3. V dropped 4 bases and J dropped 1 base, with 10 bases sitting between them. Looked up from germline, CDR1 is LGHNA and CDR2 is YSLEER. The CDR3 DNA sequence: TGCGCCAGCAGCCGCCTGGGACAAACTAATGAAAAACTGTTTTTT. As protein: CASSRLGQTNEKLFF.

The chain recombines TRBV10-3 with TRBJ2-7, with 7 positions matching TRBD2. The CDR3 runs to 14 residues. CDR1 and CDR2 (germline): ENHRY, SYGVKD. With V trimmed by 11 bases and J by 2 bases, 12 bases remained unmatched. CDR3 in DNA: TGTGCCTCCTCTATGGGAAGCGGGACCTACGAGCAGTACTTC. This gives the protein CASSMGSGTYEQYF.

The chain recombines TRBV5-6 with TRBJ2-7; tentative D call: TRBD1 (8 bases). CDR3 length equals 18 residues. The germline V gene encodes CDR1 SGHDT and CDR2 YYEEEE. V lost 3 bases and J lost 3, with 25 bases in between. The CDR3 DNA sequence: TGTGCCAGCAGCTCAGACCCAGAAACAGGGGGGGGAGTCTACGAGCAGTACTTC. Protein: CASSSDPETGGGVYEQYF.

The CDR3 spells CASQTLAGVQQFF. The CDR3 DNA follows: TGTGCCAGCCAAACTCTAGCGGGAGTTCAGCAGTTCTTC. This sequence joins TRBV6-5 and TRBJ2-1, with TRBD2 identical over 10 bases. Germline CDR1 MNHEY, CDR2 SVGAGI. V lost 8 bases, J lost 11 bases, and 9 bases stayed unmatched. The CDR3 is 13 amino acids.

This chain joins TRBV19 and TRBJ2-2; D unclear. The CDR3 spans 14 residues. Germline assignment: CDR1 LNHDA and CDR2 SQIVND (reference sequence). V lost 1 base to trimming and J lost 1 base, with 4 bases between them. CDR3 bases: TGTGCCAGTAGTATAGGCGTGAACACCGGGGAGCTGTTTTTT. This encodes CASSIGVNTGELFF.

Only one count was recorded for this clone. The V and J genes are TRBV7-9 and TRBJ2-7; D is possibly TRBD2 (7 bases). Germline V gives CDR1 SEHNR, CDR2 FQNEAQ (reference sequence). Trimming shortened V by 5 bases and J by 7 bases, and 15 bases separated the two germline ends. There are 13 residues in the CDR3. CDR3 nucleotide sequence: TGTGCCAGCAGCCCAGGGGCTAGCGGAGAGCAGTACTTC. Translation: CASSPGASGEQYF.

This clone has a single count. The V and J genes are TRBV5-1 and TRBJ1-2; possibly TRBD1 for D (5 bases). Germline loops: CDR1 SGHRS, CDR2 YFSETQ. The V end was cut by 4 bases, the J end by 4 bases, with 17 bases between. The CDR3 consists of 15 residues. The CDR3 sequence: CASSESTASPYGYTF. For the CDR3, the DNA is TGCGCCAGCAGCGAATCGACAGCCTCACCCTATGGCTACACCTTC.

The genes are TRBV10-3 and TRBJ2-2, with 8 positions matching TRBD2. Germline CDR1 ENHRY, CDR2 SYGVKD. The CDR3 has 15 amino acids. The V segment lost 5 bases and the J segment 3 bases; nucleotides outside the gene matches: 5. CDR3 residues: CAISQAGAYTGELFF. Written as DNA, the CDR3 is TGTGCCATCAGTCAAGCGGGAGCGTACACCGGGGAGCTGTTTTTT.

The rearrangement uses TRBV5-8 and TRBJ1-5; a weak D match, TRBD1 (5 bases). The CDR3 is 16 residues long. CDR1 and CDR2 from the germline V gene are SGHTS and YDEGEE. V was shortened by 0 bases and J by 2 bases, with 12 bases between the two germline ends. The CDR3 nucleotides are TGTGCCAGCAGCTTGGGACAGTGGATCGGCAATCAGCCCCAGCATTTT. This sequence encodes CASSLGQWIGNQPQHF.

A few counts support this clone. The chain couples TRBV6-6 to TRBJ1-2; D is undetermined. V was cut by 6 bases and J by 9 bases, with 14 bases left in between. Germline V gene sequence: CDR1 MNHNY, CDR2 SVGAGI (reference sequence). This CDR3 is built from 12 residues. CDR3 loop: CASRETSRSYTF. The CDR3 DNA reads TGTGCCAGCAGGGAGACGTCGAGGAGCTACACCTTC.

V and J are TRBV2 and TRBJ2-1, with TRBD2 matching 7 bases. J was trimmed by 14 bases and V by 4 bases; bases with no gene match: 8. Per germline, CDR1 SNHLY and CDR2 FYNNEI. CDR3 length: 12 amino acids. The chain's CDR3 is CASSAARERKFF. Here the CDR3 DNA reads TGTGCCAGCAGTGCTGCGCGGGAGAGGAAGTTCTTC.

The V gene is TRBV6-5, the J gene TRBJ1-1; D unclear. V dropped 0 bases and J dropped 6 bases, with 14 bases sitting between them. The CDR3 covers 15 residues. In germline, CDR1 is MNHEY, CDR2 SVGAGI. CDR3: CASSYSGILGAEAFF. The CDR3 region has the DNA TGTGCCAGCAGTTACTCGGGGATCCTCGGGGCTGAAGCTTTCTTT.

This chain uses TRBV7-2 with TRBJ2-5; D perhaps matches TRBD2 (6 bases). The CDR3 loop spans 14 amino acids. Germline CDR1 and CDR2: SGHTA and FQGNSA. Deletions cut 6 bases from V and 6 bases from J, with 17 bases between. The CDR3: CASSSDSGGKTQYF. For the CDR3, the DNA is TGTGCCAGCAGTTCCGACTCCGGGGGAAAGACCCAGTACTTC.

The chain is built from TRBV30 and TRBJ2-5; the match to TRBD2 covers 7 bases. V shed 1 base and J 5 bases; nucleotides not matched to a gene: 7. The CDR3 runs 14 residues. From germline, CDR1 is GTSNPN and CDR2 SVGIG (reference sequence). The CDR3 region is CAWSAGREWETQYF. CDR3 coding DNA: TGTGCCTGGAGTGCGGGGCGGGAGTGGGAGACCCAGTACTTC.

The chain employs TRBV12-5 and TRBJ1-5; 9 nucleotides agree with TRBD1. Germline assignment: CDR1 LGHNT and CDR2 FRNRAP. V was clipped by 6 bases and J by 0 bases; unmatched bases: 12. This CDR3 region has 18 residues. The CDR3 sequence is CASGPNRGRIDSNQPQHF. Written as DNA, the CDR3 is TGTGCTAGTGGCCCAAACAGGGGGCGAATCGATAGCAATCAGCCCCAGCATTTT. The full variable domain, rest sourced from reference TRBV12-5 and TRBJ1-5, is DARVTQTPRHKVTEMGQEVTMRCQPILGHNTVFWYRQTMMQGLELLAYFRNRAPLDDSGMPKDRFSAEMPDATLATLKIQPSEPRDSAVYFCASGPNRGRIDSNQPQHFGDGTRLSIL.

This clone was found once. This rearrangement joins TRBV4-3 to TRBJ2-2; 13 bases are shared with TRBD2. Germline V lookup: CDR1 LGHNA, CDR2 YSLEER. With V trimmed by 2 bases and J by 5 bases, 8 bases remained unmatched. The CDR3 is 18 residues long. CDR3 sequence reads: CASSQQTSGGVWTGELFF. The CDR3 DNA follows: TGCGCCAGCAGCCAACAAACTAGCGGGGGGGTATGGACCGGGGAGCTGTTTTTT.

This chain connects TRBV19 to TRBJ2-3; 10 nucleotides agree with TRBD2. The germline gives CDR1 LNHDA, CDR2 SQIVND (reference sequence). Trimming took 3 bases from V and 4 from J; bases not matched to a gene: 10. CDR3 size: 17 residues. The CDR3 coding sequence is TGTGCCAGTAGTATGGGTCTAGCGGGGGCCGCTCCAGATACGCAGTATTTT. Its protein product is CASSMGLAGAAPDTQYF.

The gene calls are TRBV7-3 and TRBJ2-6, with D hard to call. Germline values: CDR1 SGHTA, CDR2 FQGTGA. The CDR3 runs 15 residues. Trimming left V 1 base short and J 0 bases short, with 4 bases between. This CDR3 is CASSLISSGANVLTF. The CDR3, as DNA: TGTGCCAGCAGCTTAATATCCTCTGGGGCCAACGTCCTGACTTTC.